Listed here is a single T cell receptor beta chain. Its antigen remains unidentified. A junction end diverges from the germline sequence, so it may reflect a read error. This sample also contains other DNA sequences that code for the same CDR3. Healthy bone marrow donors supplied every sample. The CDR3 consists of 18 residues. Germline V gene lookup returns CDR1 SNHLY and CDR2 FYNNEI. This specimen belongs to a study of cytomegalovirus exposure and HLA in healthy donors. Findings of the study overall: Through in vitro validation, three CMV-associated chains were shown to be specific for CMV antigens. What a later analysis showed was that several of the most significant clusters appeared linked to common viral pathogens.

Use of 60 Vbeta and 13 Jbeta primers characterized the PCR. Sequencing used immunoSEQ multiplex PCR; TCRdb keeps in-frame clones, though not all of them. The sample has approximately 140,000 clones; over 70% are singletons. The V call is TRBV2, the J call TRBJ1-5; 11 nucleotides line up with TRBD1. The sample comprised PBMCs. This TCR was recovered from a woman aged 55 to 70 in good health and CMV-seropositive. This chain's CDR3 is CASTKDRGLTQGNQPQHF. The CDR3 DNA reads as TGTGCCAGCACCAAGGACAGGGGGCTCACACAGGGCAATCAGCCCCAGCACTTT.